Each of the 13 T cell receptor beta chains below was sequenced from the same sample in a study of blood T cell repertoires in COVID-19. Data came from immunoSEQ multiplex PCR; TCRdb stores just in-frame clones and leaves some out. The sample contains about 38,000 clones, roughly 87% of which appear only once. Sequenced sample: peripheral blood. The receptors were sampled from a human donor in a cohort sampled during active COVID-19.

The chain couples TRBV5-4 to TRBJ1-2; 8 nucleotides match TRBD1. After removal of 1 base from V and 4 bases from J, the junction contained 6 bases not matched to a gene. Germline V CDR1 and CDR2: SGHNT, YYREEE (reference sequence). This CDR3 spans 15 amino acids. CDR3 coding DNA: TGTGCCAGCAGCTTGTCAGGGGGCGGGTTCTATGGCTACACCTTC. Translation: CASSLSGGGFYGYTF.

This clone was seen once. This chain uses TRBV2 with TRBJ1-6; 9 bases map to TRBD1. With V trimmed by 9 bases and J by 5 bases, 2 bases remained unmatched. Germline V gene sequence: CDR1 SNHLY, CDR2 FYNNEI. The CDR3 consists of 13 residues. This chain's CDR3 is CARQGANNSPLHF. CDR3 DNA sequence: TGTGCCAGACAGGGGGCTAATAATTCACCCCTCCACTTT.

The genes are TRBV18 and TRBJ2-7; D uncertain. This CDR3 has 13 residues. Germline V lookup: CDR1 KGHSH, CDR2 LQKENI. V lost 0 bases and J 2 bases, leaving 5 bases between the germline ends. CDR3 sequence (DNA): TGTGCCAGCTCACCACCTGACACCTACGAGCAGTACTTC. Translated, it gives CASSPPDTYEQYF. The full variable domain, in which reference TRBV18 and TRBJ2-7 provide the parts outside the CDR3, is NAGVMQNPRHLVRRRGQEARLRCSPMKGHSHVYWYRQLPEEGLKFMVYLQKENIIDESGMPKERFSAEFPKEGPSILRIQQVVRGDSAAYFCASSPPDTYEQYFGPGTRLTVT.

This clone has a handful of counts. The genes are TRBV30 and TRBJ2-7; the match to TRBD1 covers 8 bases. Germline trimming cut 1 base from V and 5 bases from J; bases unmatched to any gene: 4. The CDR3 contains 13 residues. The germline V gene has CDR1 GTSNPN and CDR2 SVGIG (reference sequence). For the CDR3, the DNA is TGTGCCTGGAGTGGACAGGGGAACCACGAGCAGTACTTC. Protein product: CAWSGQGNHEQYF.

The rearrangement joins TRBV2 to TRBJ2-1, with a weak D call TRBD2 (5 bases). The V and J ends lost 5 bases and 10 bases respectively, with 18 bases between them. The germline V gene encodes CDR1 SNHLY and CDR2 FYNNEI. The CDR3 sequence is 14 residues long. CDR3 amino acids: CASSRTPHTIEQFF. The CDR3 region has the DNA TGTGCCAGCAGTCGGACTCCCCATACAATCGAGCAGTTCTTC.

This chain uses TRBV11-2 with TRBJ2-1, with TRBD2 matching over 11 bases. The trim removed 6 bases at V and 7 bases at J, leaving 8 bases unmatched. The CDR3 is 15 residues long. Germline CDR1 and CDR2: SGHAT and FQNNGV. The CDR3 sequence: CASRATSGVVNEQFF. The CDR3 DNA reads as TGTGCCAGCAGGGCGACTAGCGGGGTCGTAAATGAGCAGTTCTTC.

This chain connects TRBV6-5 to TRBJ1-6, with D perhaps TRBD1 (5 bases). V lost 6 bases and J 7 bases, leaving 13 bases between the germline ends. The germline CDR1 and CDR2 sequences are MNHEY and SVGAGI. CDR3 length equals 14 residues. The CDR3 protein is CASSNGEGNSPLHF. The CDR3 coding sequence is TGTGCCAGCAGCAACGGGGAGGGGAATTCACCCCTCCACTTT.

This clone was recorded once. The rearrangement links TRBV6-8 to TRBJ2-2, with 9 bases fitting TRBD1. CDR1 is MNHGY, CDR2 SAAAGT, per germline. This CDR3 has 19 amino acids. With V trimmed by 5 bases and J by 0 bases, 13 bases remained unmatched. CDR3 bases: TGTGCCAGCAGTCCTTGTTCATGGGACAGGGTCTCGAACACCGGGGAGCTGTTTTTT. This sequence encodes CASSPCSWDRVSNTGELFF.

This rearrangement joins TRBV14 to TRBJ2-2; TRBD1 is a possible D gene (6 bases). This CDR3 has 16 residues. Per the germline V gene, CDR1 is SGHDN and CDR2 is FVKESK. Trimming pared 4 bases from V and 7 bases from J, leaving 19 bases between. Here the CDR3 DNA reads TGTGCCAGCAGCCCCGTCAGGGGCAGGGGAAACGGGGAGCTGTTTTTT. It translates to CASSPVRGRGNGELFF.

The chain joins TRBV18 to TRBJ2-5, with D perhaps matching TRBD1 (6 bases). Germline assignment: CDR1 KGHSH and CDR2 LQKENI. The CDR3 consists of 14 residues. V was pared by 4 bases and J by 4 bases, with 13 bases between. The CDR3 sequence: CASSHRTVRETQYF. In DNA, the CDR3 is TGTGCCAGCTCACATCGGACAGTCCGAGAGACCCAGTACTTC. The full variable domain, in which reference TRBV18 and TRBJ2-5 provide the parts outside the CDR3, is NAGVMQNPRHLVRRRGQEARLRCSPMKGHSHVYWYRQLPEEGLKFMVYLQKENIIDESGMPKERFSAEFPKEGPSILRIQQVVRGDSAAYFCASSHRTVRETQYFGPGTRLLVL.

V gene TRBV7-8 combines with J gene TRBJ2-5; weak D call: TRBD2 (6 bases). The CDR3 is 12 amino acids. Per germline, CDR1 SGHVS and CDR2 FQNEAQ. Trimming shortened V by 5 bases and J by 9 bases, and 13 bases separated the two germline ends. The CDR3 region is CASSPPGDAQYF. CDR3 sequence (DNA): TGTGCCAGCAGCCCCCCGGGGGACGCCCAGTACTTC.

The chain couples TRBV2 to TRBJ2-3; D is unresolved. Germline lookup yields CDR1 SNHLY and CDR2 FYNNEI. V gave up 5 bases and J gave up 4 bases, with 16 bases separating them. There are 15 residues in the CDR3. CDR3 sequence reads: CASSSEIVASDTQYF. CDR3 in DNA: TGTGCCAGCAGTTCCGAAATAGTCGCCTCAGATACGCAGTATTTT.

The chain links TRBV9 to TRBJ2-3, with TRBD2 as a possible D gene (6 bases). This CDR3 region has 14 residues. Trimming removed 0 bases at V and 8 bases at J, with 13 bases between. Germline values: CDR1 SGDLS, CDR2 YYNGEE. CDR3 sequence (DNA): TGTGCCAGCAGCGTAGAGCCCCAGGAGGGTACGCAGTATTTT. This translates into CASSVEPQEGTQYF. The full variable domain, completed using reference TRBV9 and TRBJ2-3, is DSGVTQTPKHLITATGQRVTLRCSPRSGDLSVYWYQQSLDQGLQFLIQYYNGEERAKGNILERFSAQQFPDLHSELNLSSLELGDSALYFCASSVEPQEGTQYFGPGTRLTVL.